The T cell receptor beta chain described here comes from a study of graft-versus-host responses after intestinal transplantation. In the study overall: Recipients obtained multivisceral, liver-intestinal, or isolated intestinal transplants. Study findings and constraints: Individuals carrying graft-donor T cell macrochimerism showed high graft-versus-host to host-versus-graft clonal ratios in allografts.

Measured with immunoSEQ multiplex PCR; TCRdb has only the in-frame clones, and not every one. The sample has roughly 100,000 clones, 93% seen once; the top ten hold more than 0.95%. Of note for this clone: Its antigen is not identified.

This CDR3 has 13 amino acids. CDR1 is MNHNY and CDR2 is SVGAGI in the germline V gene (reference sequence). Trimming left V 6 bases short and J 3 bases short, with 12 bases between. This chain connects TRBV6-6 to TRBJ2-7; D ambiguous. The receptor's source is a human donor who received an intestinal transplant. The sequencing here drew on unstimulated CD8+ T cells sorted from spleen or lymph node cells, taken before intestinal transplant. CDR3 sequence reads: CASRLGRSYEQYF. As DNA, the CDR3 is TGTGCCAGCAGACTCGGCAGGAGCTACGAGCAGTACTTC.